A single TCR beta chain is shown here with its context. No antigen is known for it. The data originate from a study of cytomegalovirus exposure and HLA in healthy donors. General study results and limits: Compared with the roughly 700-donor mean, an Asian-associated ancestry cluster reportedly had fewer N-insertions, according to a later analysis. Under in vitro conditions, a few CMV-associated chains were confirmed as specific for CMV antigens.

The primer mix had 60 Vbeta and 13 Jbeta primers. Profiled with immunoSEQ multiplex PCR; TCRdb holds only in-frame clones, not every one. The repertoire holds about 76,000 clones, with approximately 79% as singletons. Healthy people donating bone marrow made up the donors. Germline assignment: CDR1 SQVTM and CDR2 ANQGSEA. The CDR3 has 10 residues. Unmatched junction bases numbered 3, after V lost 7 bases and J lost 9 bases. The genes are TRBV29-1 and TRBJ2-1; TRBD2 agrees at 7 bases. Input material: PBMCs. This TCR came from a man aged 25 to 40 in good health and CMV-seronegative. CDR3 sequence reads: CSGGGTEQFF. Written as DNA, the CDR3 is TGCAGCGGGGGGGGGACTGAGCAGTTCTTC.